The following is a T cell receptor beta chain sequence with its context. The antigen remains undetermined. These data originate in a study of cytomegalovirus exposure and HLA in healthy donors. PCR involved 60 Vbeta and 13 Jbeta primers. Using immunoSEQ multiplex PCR, the repertoire was profiled, and TCRdb retains in-frame clones only, with some absent. The sample lists fewer than 200,000 clones, around 80% occurring once. The J segment lost 7 bases and the V segment lost 6 bases, leaving 20 bases of the junction unmatched. The CDR3 has 19 residues. Germline V gene sequence: CDR1 SNHLY, CDR2 FYNNEI. The study, taken as a whole, reports: By HLA locus, TCR association rates varied in a later analysis, with DRB1 showing the most and HLA-C the fewest.

This TCR came from a female donor in good health and CMV-seronegative. V usage is TRBV2 and J usage is TRBJ2-7; 14 nucleotides align to TRBD2. Sequences were obtained from PBMCs. The CDR3 nucleotides are TGTGCCAGCAGGGTGACTAGCGGGGGGGCCGACGCTCGGTCGGTGGAGCAGTACTTC. Its protein product is CASRVTSGGADARSVEQYF.